This T cell receptor (beta chain) was identified in a study of blood T cell repertoires in COVID-19. About the research overall: Samples taken during acute and convalescent COVID-19 were collected in the United States, Italy and Spain. PBMCs, B-cell-depleted T cells, or T cells provided the cDNA or gDNA that made up the material.

V was trimmed by 7 bases and J by 2 bases, leaving 8 bases between them. CDR1 is DFQATT and CDR2 is SNEGSKA in the germline V gene (reference sequence). The CDR3 length is 11 residues. Authors' methods: Estimates of nucleated cell counts were drawn from the amplification of reference gene primers. Clones were read by immunoSEQ multiplex PCR, and TCRdb kept only the in-frame ones, dropping some. Clonal size and the V and J genes are those of that table, whereas D and trimming came from the DNA. The data contain about 150,000 clones, around 85% of them singletons. The chain links TRBV20-1 to TRBJ1-2, with D uncertain. The sample taken for sequencing was peripheral blood. The origin of this receptor is a woman aged 55-70 years with acute or convalescent COVID-19. The CDR3 DNA reads as TGCAGTGGAGGGATGAACTATGGCTACACCTTC. Its translation: CSGGMNYGYTF.